One and the same sample provided the 16 T cell receptor beta chains below, sequenced in a study of tumor and adjacent non-tumor tissue in lung cancer. The template was RNA from unsorted bulk tissue. Distant lung tissue was collected more than 3 cm away from the tumor edge. A modified ARM-PCR protocol with three rounds of nested PCR amplified TCRbeta. TCRdb reprocessed the multiplex PCR reads via MiXCR and lists one record per CDR3 protein. Counted here are over 40,000 distinct CDR3 sequences, about 80% occurring once; the ten biggest clones make up 20% to 30%. Sequencing was done on a sample of distant non-tumor lung tissue. These receptors were collected from a woman between 55 and 75 years old with non-small cell lung cancer.

As concerns this clonotype: This likely comes from a read error, as the CDR3 has no conserved phenylalanine or tryptophan at its end. CDR3 in amino acids: CASRMQGYSYEQYL. In DNA, the CDR3 is TGTGCCAGCAGAATGCAGGGGTATTCCTACGAGCAGTACCTC. This chain links TRBV12-3 or TRBV12-4 with TRBJ2-7; tentative D call: TRBD1 (6 bases). This CDR3 has 14 amino acids. The V end lost 6 bases, the J end lost 1 base, and 13 bases lay between the germline ends.

The chain carries TRBV29-1 and TRBJ1-2; D uncertain. This CDR3 has 12 amino acids. With 5 bases removed from V and 5 bases from J, the gap between germline ends came to 12 bases. CDR1 is SQVTM, CDR2 ANQGSEA, per germline. As DNA, the CDR3 is TGCAGCGTTCGAACGGTGAATTATGGCTACACCTTC. Amino acids: CSVRTVNYGYTF.

With regard to this clonotype: The germline gene is not matched at one end of the junction; a read error may be the cause. The V gene is TRBV11-2, the J gene TRBJ1-1; TRBD1 aligns across 7 bases. There are 16 residues in the CDR3. Looked up from germline, CDR1 is SGHAT and CDR2 is FQNNGV. This chain's CDR3 is CASRSGNRGMNTEAFF. The CDR3 coding sequence is TGTGCTAGCAGATCCGGGAACAGGGGCATGAACACTGAAGCTTTCTTC.

The rearrangement links TRBV12-3 or TRBV12-4 to TRBJ2-7, with D maybe TRBD2 (5 bases). The V and J ends lost 4 bases and 7 bases respectively, with 17 bases between them. The CDR3 sequence is 14 residues long. CDR3 residues: CASSWRGSLNEQYV. DNA of the CDR3: TGTGCCAGCAGTTGGCGTGGGAGTCTCAATGAGCAGTACGTC.

Comment on this clonotype: At one of its ends the junction is not consistent with the germline gene, which may arise from a read error. The rearrangement joins TRBV18 to TRBJ2-1, with TRBD2 identical over 9 bases. The germline V gene encodes CDR1 KGHSH and CDR2 LQKENI. CDR3 length: 14 residues. CDR3 loop: CACSPTSGYNEQFF. The CDR3 bases are TGTGCCTGCTCACCGACTAGCGGATACAATGAGCAGTTCTTC.

Points on this clonotype: A read error may produce the germline difference seen at one junction end. The V and J genes are TRBV28 and TRBJ2-3, with 8 bases that match TRBD1. The germline gives CDR1 MDHEN, CDR2 SYDVKM. The CDR3 extends over 17 amino acids. CDR3 sequence: CASNSPLPQGAPDSQYF. CDR3 sequence (DNA): TGTGCCAGCAATTCTCCGTTACCCCAGGGGGCCCCAGATTCGCAGTATTTT.

Points on this clonotype: One end of the junction varies from germline; a read error may be responsible. This rearrangement joins TRBV4-3 to TRBJ1-4; D unresolved. The length of the CDR3 is 14 residues. Germline values: CDR1 LGHNA, CDR2 YSLEER. In nucleotides, the CDR3 is TGCGCCAGCAGCCAAGACGGGGAGGAGGAAAAACTATTTTTT. Its translation is CASSQDGEEEKLFF.

A word on this clonotype: Here the CDR3 omits its conserved ending phenylalanine or tryptophan, so a read error is the likely source. The DNA is left out, because the CDR3 cannot be placed on it with certainty; the CDR3 is given as TCRdb lists it. The gene calls are TRBV11-3 and TRBJ2-3; the D call TRBD2 from the table was never checked on the DNA. The CDR3 contains 16 residues when both ends are counted. Germline-derived CDR1 and CDR2 are SGHNT and YENEEA. Here the CDR3 reads CASSPRQKEGTDTLYS.

Only one count was recorded for this clonotype. This may stem from a read error, because a much larger clone lies one nucleotide away. The chain employs TRBV20-1 and TRBJ2-2, with 10 bases lining up with TRBD2. The V and J ends lost 6 bases and 8 bases, in that order; junction bases with no gene match: 9. The germline V gene has CDR1 DFQATT and CDR2 SNEGSKA (reference sequence). The CDR3 spans 14 residues. The CDR3 DNA sequence: TGCAGTGCATCAGCGGGAGGGCTTGGGGGGGAGCTGTTTTTT. Its protein is CSASAGGLGGELFF.

This clonotype is medium-sized by share. The V call is TRBV11-2, the J call TRBJ1-6; 9 bases align to TRBD1. J gave up 10 bases and V 8 bases, and 18 bases lay outside the gene matches. In germline, CDR1 is SGHAT, CDR2 FQNNGV. CDR3 size: 17 residues. This chain's CDR3 is CASADFANRGPSSPLHF. The CDR3 nucleotides are TGTGCCAGCGCTGACTTTGCGAACAGGGGGCCGAGCTCACCCCTCCACTTT. Together with reference TRBV11-2 and TRBJ1-6, the CDR3 gives the full variable domain: EAGVAQSPRYKIIEKRQSVAFWCNPISGHATLYWYQQILGQGPKLLIQFQNNGVVDDSQLPKDRFSAERLKGVDSTLKIQPAKLEDSAVYLCASADFANRGPSSPLHFGNGTRLTVT.

Worth noting for this clonotype: Its ends do not fully match the called genes, so a read error is possible. The gene calls are TRBV28 and TRBJ1-6, with D unresolved. CDR1 is MDHEN, CDR2 SYDVKM, per germline. The CDR3 covers 12 residues. Here the CDR3 DNA reads TGTACCAGTAGTTTCCTCAATTCACCCCTCCATTTT. Its translation: CTSSFLNSPLHF.

Comments on this clonotype: Being one base from a much bigger clone, this may be a read error. V and J are TRBV10-3 and TRBJ1-2, with unresolved D. CDR1 and CDR2 from the germline V gene are ENHRY and SYGVKD. CDR3 size: 14 residues. Trimming pared 0 bases from V and 2 bases from J, leaving 7 bases between. The CDR3 loop is CAISESWVNYGYTF. The DNA of the CDR3 is TGTGCCATCAGTGAGTCTTGGGTAAACTATGGCTACACCTTC.

This clonotype was seen only once. The rearrangement uses TRBV11-3 and TRBJ2-1, with D possibly being TRBD2 (6 bases). Germline V gene data show CDR1 as SGHNT and CDR2 as YENEEA. The CDR3 runs to 15 residues. Trimming took 0 bases from V and 7 from J, leaving 13 bases between them. CDR3 sequence: CASSLEASRGNEQFF. Here the CDR3 DNA reads TGTGCCAGCAGCTTAGAGGCCTCCCGGGGGAATGAGCAGTTCTTC.

On this clonotype itself: The junction differs from germline at one of its ends, possibly a read error. The chain employs TRBV6-5 and TRBJ2-7; TRBD2 might be the D (5 bases). The germline gives CDR1 MNHEY, CDR2 SVGAGI. The CDR3 consists of 13 residues. DNA for the CDR3: TGTGTCAGCAATTATTCCCGGGGAAACGAGCAGTACTTC. Its translation: CVSNYSRGNEQYF.

A word on this clonotype: Its ends do not fully match the called genes, so a read error is possible. The chain links TRBV4-1 to TRBJ1-2; 7 nucleotides line up with TRBD1. Germline CDR1 is MGHRA and CDR2 is YSYEKL. The CDR3 runs 16 residues. CDR3 in amino acids: CASKLIATGQNYGYIF. The CDR3 nucleotides are TGCGCCAGCAAATTAATTGCGACGGGACAGAACTATGGCTACATCTTC.

A single count supports this clonotype. This is likely a read error, given that the CDR3 carries no conserved phenylalanine or tryptophan at its end. The rearrangement uses TRBV6-2 or TRBV6-3 and TRBJ2-4; D ambiguous. With 2 bases removed from V and 5 bases from J, the gap between germline ends came to 7 bases. The CDR3 is 13 residues long. From germline, CDR1 is MNHEY and CDR2 SVGEGT. DNA for the CDR3: TGTGCCAGCAGTTACAATGTCCAAAACATTCAGTACTAT. It specifies CASSYNVQNIQYY.